This TCR beta chain comes out of a study of T cell responses to AZD1222 COVID-19 vaccine. Second doses were pooled across both intervals (about 4 or about 12 weeks). V was trimmed by 0 bases and J by 5 bases, leaving 13 bases between them. Germline CDR1 MNHEY, CDR2 SVGAGI. The CDR3 sequence is 15 residues long. A word on this clone: Antigen unknown.

Using immunoSEQ multiplex PCR, the repertoire was profiled, and TCRdb retains in-frame clones only, with some absent. The sample consists of about 160,000 clones, 90% of them appearing once. Broader study findings: Donors were largely white British and mainly female; clonal diversity was possibly underestimated. CD4 TCRs covered the whole spike, strongest at regions 160-218 and 743-854.

The genes are TRBV6-5 and TRBJ2-5, with D perhaps TRBD1 or TRBD2 (6 bases each). Sequenced material: peripheral blood, taken 28 days after the second AZD1222 dose. The origin of this receptor is an adult who received the AZD1222 COVID-19 vaccine. The CDR3 spells CASSYSEGGLETQYF. CDR3 nucleotide sequence: TGTGCCAGCAGTTACTCAGAGGGGGGCCTCGAGACCCAGTACTTC.